This TCR beta chain was obtained from a study of identical twins. This clonotype came up many times. TCRdb passed the 5' RACE reads through MiXCR, listing each CDR3 protein once. The table shows hundreds of thousands of distinct CDR3 sequences, with 20% to 25% occurring only once. Germline V CDR1 and CDR2: SGHDT, YYEEEE. The CDR3 is 17 amino acids. V shed 0 bases, J shed 1 base, and the junction held 8 bases outside the gene matches. These same data were also listed under a study on T cells expressing NK-cell markers. As reported in that work: Among eight sequenced donors, seven carried HCMV seropositivity while one was seronegative.

The sequence was collected from a woman aged 18-30 years in good health. The genes are TRBV5-6 and TRBJ2-7, with 9 bases fitting TRBD2. The sequencing input was CD4+ T cells sorted from blood. The chain's CDR3 is CASSLAWVAGVSYEQYF. In DNA, the CDR3 is TGTGCCAGCAGCTTGGCCTGGGTAGCGGGAGTGTCCTACGAGCAGTACTTC.